This T cell receptor beta chain was identified during a study of T cell changes during pregnancy in multiple sclerosis. The ends were cut back, 3 bases at V and 9 bases at J, with 16 bases in the middle. From germline, CDR1 is LNHNV and CDR2 YYDKDF (reference sequence). The CDR3 loop spans 14 amino acids. The protocol was immunoSEQ multiplex PCR, while the TCRdb copy is restricted to in-frame clones and leaves out a portion. Here the sample spans tens of thousands of clones, roughly 90% being singletons. The receptor was derived from a female donor with multiple sclerosis, enrolled in a pregnancy study. This chain connects TRBV15 to TRBJ2-3; TRBD1 might be the D (6 bases). This specimen consisted of peripheral blood, obtained in the first trimester of pregnancy. CDR3 region: CATSSLDSEMTQYF. In DNA form, the CDR3 reads TGTGCCACCAGCAGTCTGGACAGTGAGATGACGCAGTATTTT. The full variable domain, with the rest looked up from reference TRBV15 and TRBJ2-3, is DAMVIQNPRYQVTQFGKPVTLSCSQTLNHNVMYWYQQKSSQAPKLLFHYYDKDFNNEADTPDNFQSRRPNTSFCFLDIRSPGLGDTAMYLCATSSLDSEMTQYFGPGTRLTVL.